This TCR beta chain comes out of a study of cytomegalovirus exposure and HLA in healthy donors. 13 Jbeta primers and 60 Vbeta primers were used for the PCR. Authors' processing steps: The count from a later analysis was some 83 million unique TCR beta chains, approximately 9.9 million of them shared. Clones were sequenced by immunoSEQ multiplex PCR, and TCRdb holds only the in-frame ones, with some missing. The V and J calls and clone size were taken over from that table, and D and trimming were inferred from the DNA. The sample records 150,000 or so clones, around 75% being singletons. J gave up 3 bases and V 6 bases, and 11 bases lay outside the gene matches. This CDR3 contains 15 residues. The germline V gene has CDR1 MNHNY and CDR2 SVGAGI (reference sequence).

What was sequenced was PBMCs. V usage is TRBV6-6 and J usage is TRBJ2-7; 7 positions match TRBD1. The sequence came from a young woman in good health and CMV-seronegative. The CDR3 DNA follows: TGTGCCAGCAGCCCTCCCCGGACAGGCATCTACGAGCAGTACTTC. Its translation: CASSPPRTGIYEQYF.